This TCR beta chain was captured by sequencing in a study of cytomegalovirus exposure and HLA in healthy donors. V was clipped by 10 bases and J by 5 bases; unmatched bases: 8. This CDR3 is 12 amino acids long. Germline CDR1 and CDR2: MNHEY and SMNVEV (reference sequence). PCR employed 60 Vbeta and 13 Jbeta primers. Original handling: The authors later counted approximately 80 million unique TCR beta chains, approximately 10 million of them shared. Repertoires were generated with immunoSEQ multiplex PCR, while TCRdb's copy carries only in-frame clones and drops some. That table furnishes V, J and clone size, whereas the DNA furnished D and trimming. This sample yields 84,000 or so clones, of which around 77% are seen a single time; around 3.2% belongs to the top ten.

This chain uses TRBV27 with TRBJ2-7; 7 bases are a match to TRBD1. The receptor was derived from a man in his fifties or sixties in good health and CMV-seronegative. Sequenced input: PBMCs. CDR3 loop: CATRQGPNEQYF. As DNA, the CDR3 is TGTGCCACGAGACAGGGACCCAACGAGCAGTACTTC.